The T cell receptor beta chain described here comes from a study of response to subunit inactivated influenza vaccine. TCRdb reprocessed the RT-PCR reads via MiXCR and lists one record per CDR3 protein. The sample holds around 500,000 distinct CDR3 sequences; roughly 9.8% are singletons and the top ten take roughly 12%. This clonotype was detected ten times or more. Its specificity is not known. With 2 bases clipped from V and 5 bases from J, the junction kept 14 bases outside the gene matches. This CDR3 has 17 amino acids. Germline CDR1 and CDR2: MDHEN and SYDVKM. Study outcomes and limitations: Authors suggested few new T cells are recruited by each seasonal influenza vaccination.

This sequence originates from a man aged 50 to 59 who received an inactivated influenza vaccine. Source: PBMCs from blood, taken 45 days after vaccination. The V gene is TRBV28, the J gene TRBJ2-5; 7 bases fit TRBD1. CDR3 loop: CASSLPPSSQGNETQYF. For the CDR3, the DNA is TGTGCCAGCAGTTTACCCCCGTCGTCACAGGGGAACGAGACCCAGTACTTC.